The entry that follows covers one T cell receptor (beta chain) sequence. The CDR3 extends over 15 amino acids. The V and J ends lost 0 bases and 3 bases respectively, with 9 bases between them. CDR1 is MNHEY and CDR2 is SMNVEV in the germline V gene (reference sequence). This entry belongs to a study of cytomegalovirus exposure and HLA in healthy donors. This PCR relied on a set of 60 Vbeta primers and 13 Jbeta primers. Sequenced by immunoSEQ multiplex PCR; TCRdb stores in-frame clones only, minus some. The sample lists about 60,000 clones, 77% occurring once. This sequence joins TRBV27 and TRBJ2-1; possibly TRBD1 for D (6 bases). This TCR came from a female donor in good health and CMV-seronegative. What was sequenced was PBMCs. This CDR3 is CASSLSARGYNEQFF. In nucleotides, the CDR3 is TGTGCCAGCAGTTTATCAGCCAGGGGCTACAATGAGCAGTTCTTC.